Listed here is a single T cell receptor beta chain. Which antigen it targets is not known. No per-base quality is available; no much larger clone lies one base away. The germline ends are 16 bases apart after V is trimmed by 6 bases and J by 2 bases. CDR3 length: 15 amino acids, cysteine to phenylalanine. The sequence is cut down to CDR3 DNA, 45 bases in frame from base 1. CDR1 and CDR2 were assigned from the germline V gene as MNHEY and SVGAGI. This sample is drawn from a study of control samples from healthy donors and cancer patients (dated by TCRdb to about 2020). The protocol used for the library was the immunoSEQ multiplex PCR assay. In its TCRdb copy, this immuneACCESS table keeps in-frame sequences only and misses some clones. Where compared with another copy, unresolved V genes explain less than half of these, and the others have no known cause. The table for this sample lists about 69,000 clones; about 80% of them were counted only once. Together, the top ten hold approximately 2.8% of the sample.

Sequenced material: PBMCs. This clonotype was obtained from a woman aged 50 to 60 with lung cancer. The sequence is built from TRBV6-5 and TRBJ2-5; the D segment may tentatively be TRBD1 or TRBD2, each giving 6 matched bases. The CDR3 protein sequence reads: CASSLLGGPQETQYF. The DNA sequence reads TGTGCCAGCAGCCTACTGGGGGGCCCTCAAGAGACCCAGTACTTC.